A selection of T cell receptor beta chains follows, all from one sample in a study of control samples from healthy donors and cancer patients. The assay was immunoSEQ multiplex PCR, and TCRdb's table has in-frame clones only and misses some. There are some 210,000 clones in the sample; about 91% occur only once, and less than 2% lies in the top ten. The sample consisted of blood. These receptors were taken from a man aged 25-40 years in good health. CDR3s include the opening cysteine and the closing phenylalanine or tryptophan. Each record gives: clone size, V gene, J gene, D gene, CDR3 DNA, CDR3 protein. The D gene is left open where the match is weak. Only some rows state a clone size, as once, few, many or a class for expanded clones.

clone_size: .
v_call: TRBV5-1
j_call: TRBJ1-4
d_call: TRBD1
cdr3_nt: TGCGCCAGCACTTTCGACAGGGGTCGGGAAAAACTGTTTTTT
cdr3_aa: CASTFDRGREKLFF

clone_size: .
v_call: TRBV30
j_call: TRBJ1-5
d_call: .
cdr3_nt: TGTGCCTGGAGTCTTAGGGACAATCAGCCCCAGCATTTT
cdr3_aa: CAWSLRDNQPQHF

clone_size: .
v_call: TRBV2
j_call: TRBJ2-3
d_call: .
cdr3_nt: TGTGCCAGCAGTGAAGTCAGGGGTCGGGATACGCAGTATTTT
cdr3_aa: CASSEVRGRDTQYF

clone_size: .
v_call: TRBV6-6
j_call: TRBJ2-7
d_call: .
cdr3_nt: TGTGCCAGCAGTTACGGCAACTCCTACGAGCAGTACTTC
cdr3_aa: CASSYGNSYEQYF

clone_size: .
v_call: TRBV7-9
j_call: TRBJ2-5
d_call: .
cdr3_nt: TGTGCCAGCAGCTCCAGGACTAACCAAGAGACCCAGTACTTC
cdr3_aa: CASSSRTNQETQYF

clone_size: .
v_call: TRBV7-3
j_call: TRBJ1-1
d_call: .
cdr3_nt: TGTGCCAGCAGCACCTCCAGGGATGGCACTGAAGCTTTCTTT
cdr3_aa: CASSTSRDGTEAFF

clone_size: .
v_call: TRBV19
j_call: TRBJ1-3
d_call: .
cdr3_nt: TGTGCCAGTAGTATCACCAGGGGCGCGAGCTCTGGAAACACCATATATTTT
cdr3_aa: CASSITRGASSGNTIYF

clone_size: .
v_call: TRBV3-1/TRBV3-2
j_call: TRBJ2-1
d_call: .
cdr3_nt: TGTGCCAGCAGCCAAAGGAGTGACAATGAGCAGTTCTTC
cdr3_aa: CASSQRSDNEQFF

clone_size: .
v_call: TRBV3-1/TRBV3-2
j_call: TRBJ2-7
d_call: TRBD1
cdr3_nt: TGTGCCAGCAGCCATGGGACAGGGGTCGGCGAGCAGTACTTC
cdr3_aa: CASSHGTGVGEQYF

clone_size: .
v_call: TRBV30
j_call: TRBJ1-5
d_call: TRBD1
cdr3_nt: TGTGCCTGGAGTATATCCGGGACAGGGTACAATCAGCCCCAGCATTTT
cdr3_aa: CAWSISGTGYNQPQHF

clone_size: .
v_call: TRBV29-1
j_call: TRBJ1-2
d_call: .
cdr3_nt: TGCAGCGTTGAAGGGGACCTCGGGTATGGCTACACCTTC
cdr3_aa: CSVEGDLGYGYTF

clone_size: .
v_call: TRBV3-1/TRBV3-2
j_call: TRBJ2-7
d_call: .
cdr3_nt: TGTGCCAGCAGCCAAGATTCCAAAGCGCAGTACTTC
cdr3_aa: CASSQDSKAQYF

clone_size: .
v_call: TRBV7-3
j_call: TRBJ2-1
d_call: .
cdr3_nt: TGTGCCAGCAGTCCCCGTCCCGGGACAACCTACAATGAGCAGTTCTTC
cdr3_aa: CASSPRPGTTYNEQFF

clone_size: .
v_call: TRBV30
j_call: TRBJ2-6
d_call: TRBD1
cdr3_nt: TGTGCCTGGACCCAGGGGGTTGGGGCCAACGTCCTGACTTTC
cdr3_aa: CAWTQGVGANVLTF

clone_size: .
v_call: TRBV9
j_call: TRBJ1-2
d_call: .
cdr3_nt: TGTGCCAGCACGGGGCCACCGTTGTATGGCTACACCTTC
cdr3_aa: CASTGPPLYGYTF

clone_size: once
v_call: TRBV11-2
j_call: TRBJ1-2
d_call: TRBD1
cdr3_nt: TGTGCCAGCAGCCCGGGGACAGACTATGGCTACACCTTC
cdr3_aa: CASSPGTDYGYTF

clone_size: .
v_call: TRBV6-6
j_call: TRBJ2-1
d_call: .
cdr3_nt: TGTGCCAGCAGTCCTGAGGGGCTTGCCAGTAACAATGAGCAGTTCTTC
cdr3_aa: CASSPEGLASNNEQFF